Listed below are T cell receptor beta chains from one sample, sequenced in a study of cytomegalovirus exposure and HLA in healthy donors. This table comes from immunoSEQ multiplex PCR, and its TCRdb copy is limited to in-frame clones, with some not included. The sample lists approximately 77,000 clones, approximately 75% occurring once. Input material: PBMCs. These receptors were obtained from a woman in her thirties or forties in good health and CMV-seronegative. Each CDR3 is given without its conserved first and last residue.

j_call v_call cdr3_aa
TRBJ2-3 TRBV9 ASSVEAGTDTQY
TRBJ2-5 TRBV7-2 ASSVYGTLQETQY
TRBJ1-2 TRBV2 ASSEAANEGGSEGYT
TRBJ2-1 TRBV5-5 ASSLEPSGYNEQF
TRBJ1-6 TRBV20-1 SASSGSTLH
TRBJ2-5 TRBV27 ASSSAGTTYQETQY
TRBJ2-3 TRBV2 ASSGQGTDTQY
TRBJ1-1 TRBV5-1 ASSPQQGVSAEAF
TRBJ1-1 TRBV5-1 ASNSLQGSNTEAF
TRBJ1-1 TRBV10-3 AISESAVRRNTEAF
TRBJ2-1 TRBV19 ASSIDRESEQF
TRBJ2-2 TRBV19 ASSDWSREAGELF
TRBJ2-7 TRBV5-4 ASSLGGPQTYEQY
TRBJ2-1 TRBV9 ASSAHPSGLAGVNEQF
TRBJ1-5 TRBV19 ASSGQSMRDQH
TRBJ2-3 TRBV30 AWSVRWGIAGGLDTQY
TRBJ2-1 TRBV4-3 ASSRQTGLAGEYEQF
TRBJ2-1 TRBV19 ASSLLAGGTYNEQF
TRBJ1-3 TRBV19 ASSSGGSGNTIY
TRBJ2-1 TRBV19 ASMGTSGGVAEQF
TRBJ2-1 TRBV21-1 ASSSQDREGYNEQF
TRBJ2-1 TRBV28 ASSFAGSPEQF
TRBJ2-1 TRBV7-6 ASSLGGGTYNEQF
TRBJ2-3 TRBV7-9 ASSLLPGYTPDTQY
TRBJ1-1 TRBV4-1 ASSQERQGVTEAF
TRBJ2-2 TRBV28 ASSWDNAGGGELF
TRBJ2-3 TRBV9 ASSSRGTDTQY
TRBJ1-2 TRBV7-9 ASSLNGDRGLYGYT
TRBJ2-3 TRBV5-1 ASSLAVREGDTQY
TRBJ2-2 TRBV6-5 ASSPGGRTGELF
TRBJ1-3 TRBV18 ASSPKGDTIY
TRBJ2-3 TRBV7-8 ASSSTGTGEGADTQY
TRBJ2-7 TRBV18 ASSTGLVSYEQY
TRBJ2-3 TRBV15 ATSSRARGGDTQY
TRBJ2-3 TRBV9 ASSRQGARDTQY
TRBJ1-3 TRBV19 ASSMGRDSGNTIY
TRBJ2-5 TRBV5-6 ASSSNTSGGFLETQY
TRBJ2-5 TRBV29-1 SVRGQAETQY
TRBJ2-2 TRBV27 ASSLLAGNTGELF
TRBJ2-5 TRBV18 ASRLTETQY
TRBJ1-1 TRBV7-6 ASSLKRQGGVNTEAF
TRBJ2-1 TRBV11-3 ASSRWGDNQGNEQF
TRBJ1-4 TRBV4-1 ASSPRQGREEKLF
TRBJ2-3 TRBV10-3 AISDPSRNTQY
TRBJ1-5 TRBV7-6 ASSDEPGGASNQPQH
. TRBV7-8 ASRVREASSYEQY
TRBJ2-6 TRBV5-1 ASSFEGQPWGANVLT
TRBJ1-5 TRBV28 ASSSQTGGAGQPQH
TRBJ1-5 TRBV13 ASSLYSNQPQH
TRBJ1-5 TRBV6-5 ASSRDSGGNQPQH
TRBJ1-1 TRBV5-4 ASSLGGNTEAF
TRBJ1-2 TRBV6-1 ASSEAGGQAGYGYT
TRBJ1-2 TRBV4-1 ASSHFSGNCT
TRBJ2-1 TRBV27 ASSFEFGRDIRHEQF
TRBJ2-7 TRBV28 ASSPTGTGTYEQY
TRBJ2-7 TRBV7-9 ASSLAESDGSYEQY
TRBJ2-5 TRBV10-1 ASSGEVGETQY
TRBJ2-7 TRBV28 ASTPWPSGRGGYEQY
TRBJ2-1 TRBV4-1 ASSQVRVDEQF
TRBJ1-2 TRBV29-1 SVENRGLNYGYT